Listed below are T cell receptor beta chains from one sample, sequenced in a study of blood T cell repertoires in COVID-19. Sequencing used immunoSEQ multiplex PCR; TCRdb keeps in-frame clones, though not all of them. The sample records under 300,000 clones, over 75% being singletons. The sample taken for sequencing was PBMCs or T cells enriched from blood (not recorded which). These receptors originate from a woman aged 18-35 years who had recovered from COVID-19. The CDR3 runs from the conserved cysteine through the conserved F or W. The D gene is left open where the match is weak. The size entry is marked missing in some rows and otherwise reads once, few, many or a size class.

V gene	D gene	clone size	J gene	CDR3 DNA	CDR3 protein
TRBV7-9	NA	NA	TRBJ2-7	TGTGCCAGCAGCTTCCCACAGGGTCACGAGCAGTACTTC	CASSFPQGHEQYF
TRBV6-6	NA	NA	TRBJ1-2	TGTGCCAGCGAAACGGGGGATAGCTATGGCTACACCTTC	CASETGDSYGYTF
TRBV9	NA	NA	TRBJ1-5	TGTGCCAGCAGCACTGGGGGGTTCGGGAATCAGCCCCAGCATTTT	CASSTGGFGNQPQHF
TRBV5-1	TRBD1	few	TRBJ2-7	TGCGCCAGCAGCTTGTCCCTGGGGGGACAGGGTTCGGCGTACTTC	CASSLSLGGQGSAYF
TRBV27	NA	NA	TRBJ1-5	TGTGCCAGCAGTTTTCTTAATCAGCCCCAGCATTTT	CASSFLNQPQHF
TRBV3-1/TRBV3-2	NA	NA	TRBJ1-5	TGTGCCAGCAGCCAAGAACAGGGAGGGTATAGCAATCAGCCCCAGCATTTT	CASSQEQGGYSNQPQHF
TRBV5-1	TRBD1	NA	TRBJ1-4	TGCGCCAGCAGCTTGGGTTGGGCGCCCGGGACAGGGACTGAAAAACTGTTTTTT	CASSLGWAPGTGTEKLFF
TRBV20-1	TRBD1	NA	TRBJ1-1	TGCAGTGCGTATCTCAACAGGGGCGCTTTCTTT	CSAYLNRGAFF
TRBV11-2	TRBD2	NA	TRBJ2-7	TGTGCCAGCAGCTTAGAGTTGACTAGCGGGGGGTACGAGCAGTACTTC	CASSLELTSGGYEQYF
TRBV14	TRBD1	once	TRBJ1-2	TGTGCCAGCAGCCAAGCTAGGACAGGGGGCTCCGGCTACACCTTC	CASSQARTGGSGYTF
TRBV5-6	NA	NA	TRBJ2-1	TGTGCCAGCAGCTTTCCCCGACAGCCCTTTTACAATGAGCAGTTCTTC	CASSFPRQPFYNEQFF
TRBV4-1	NA	NA	TRBJ2-2	TGCGCCAGCAGCCAAGATTACCCAGTGGCCGGGGAGCTGTTTTTT	CASSQDYPVAGELFF
TRBV7-8	TRBD1	NA	TRBJ2-7	TGTGCCAGCAGCCAGGACAGGGGGCGCGGGTACGAGCAGTACTTC	CASSQDRGRGYEQYF
TRBV25-1	TRBD1	NA	TRBJ2-7	TGTGCCAGCAGGCAGGGGGCTCACGAGCAGTACTTC	CASRQGAHEQYF
TRBV9	TRBD2	NA	TRBJ2-7	TGTGCCAGCAGCGTTGGGGGACTAGCGGTTTACGAGCAGTACTTC	CASSVGGLAVYEQYF
TRBV3-1/TRBV3-2	NA	few	TRBJ1-1	TGTGCCAGCACCCCAGCGGGGAGGGGCGCGGGCACTGAAGCTTTCTTT	CASTPAGRGAGTEAFF
TRBV5-1	TRBD1	NA	TRBJ2-7	TGCGCCAGCAGCATACCGGGACAGACCTACGAGCAGTACTTC	CASSIPGQTYEQYF
TRBV7-8	NA	NA	TRBJ2-7	TGTGCCAGCAGCTACACCCTAAACATTCGTACAGAAGCCTACGAGCAGTACTTC	CASSYTLNIRTEAYEQYF
TRBV9	TRBD1	NA	TRBJ1-1	TGTGCCAGCAGCGTAGGAGGGTCGGGGGGGACAGGGATAACTGAAGCTTTCTTT	CASSVGGSGGTGITEAFF
TRBV5-5	NA	NA	TRBJ1-2	TGTGCCAGCAGCTTGGAGGGGCCTGATGGCTACACCTTC	CASSLEGPDGYTF
TRBV13	NA	NA	TRBJ2-1	TGTGCCAGCAACTACCTTGGCGGGCGGCGCCACTCCAATGAGCAGTTCTTC	CASNYLGGRRHSNEQFF
TRBV4-1	TRBD1	NA	TRBJ1-5	TGCGCCAGCAGCCAACAACAGGGGGCGGATCAGCCCCAGCATTTT	CASSQQQGADQPQHF
TRBV4-2	TRBD1	NA	TRBJ1-2	TGTGCCAGCAGCCAGGATATTTCTCAGGGGGCTGGGGGCTACACCTTC	CASSQDISQGAGGYTF
TRBV19	TRBD2	NA	TRBJ2-7	TGTGCCAGTAGTATAGGGACTAGCTACGAGCAGTACTTC	CASSIGTSYEQYF
TRBV29-1	NA	once	TRBJ1-1	TGCAGCGTTGTTGAGGATCTCACTGAAGCTTTCTTT	CSVVEDLTEAFF
TRBV6-6	TRBD2	NA	TRBJ2-7	TGTGCCAGCAGAGTGCCCCGACAGCGGGGCTACGAGCAGTACTTC	CASRVPRQRGYEQYF
TRBV12-3/TRBV12-4	NA	NA	TRBJ1-5	TGTGCCAGCAGTCCGGGGGGCGATCAGCCCCAGCATTTT	CASSPGGDQPQHF
TRBV6-5	NA	NA	TRBJ1-4	TGTGCCAGCAGTTCGCCTCCGGAACTGTTTTTT	CASSSPPELFF
TRBV11-2	TRBD2	NA	TRBJ2-3	TGTGCCAGCAGCCCAGGACTAGCGGGGGGCCCAATGAGCACAGATACGCAGTATTTT	CASSPGLAGGPMSTDTQYF
TRBV19	NA	once	TRBJ1-2	TGTGCCAGTAAAGTAATAGGAGGGGACTATGGCTACACCTTC	CASKVIGGDYGYTF
TRBV5-1	NA	NA	TRBJ1-3	TGCGCCAGCAGCTTGGCTGGGGCTTCCTCTGGAAACACCATATATTTT	CASSLAGASSGNTIYF
TRBV5-1	NA	NA	TRBJ1-2	TGCGCCAGCAGCGCCACGACAGCGAACTATGGCTACACCTTC	CASSATTANYGYTF
TRBV4-1	TRBD1	NA	TRBJ1-1	TGCGCCAGCAGCCTCAGGGGGAAGAACACTGAAGCTTTCTTT	CASSLRGKNTEAFF
TRBV5-1	TRBD1	NA	TRBJ2-6	TGCGCCAGCAGCCCGGGGGACAGGGGCCGATCTGGGGCCAACGTCCTGACTTTC	CASSPGDRGRSGANVLTF
TRBV11-2	TRBD2	NA	TRBJ2-7	TGTGCCAGCCGGGGGGATTCCTACGAGCAGTACTTC	CASRGDSYEQYF
TRBV18	NA	once	TRBJ1-6	TGTGCCAGCTCACCACTTTATCCAGGGAATAATTCACCCCTCCACTTT	CASSPLYPGNNSPLHF
TRBV10-3	NA	NA	TRBJ2-4	TGTGCCATCAGCGTACAGGGAAACATTCAGTACTTC	CAISVQGNIQYF
TRBV2	NA	NA	TRBJ1-1	TGTGCCAGCATGTATGACACTGAAGCTTTCTTT	CASMYDTEAFF
TRBV7-3	NA	NA	TRBJ1-1	TGTGCCAGCTCCCTGGCCCTGAACACTGAAGCTTTCTTT	CASSLALNTEAFF
TRBV6-6	TRBD2	NA	TRBJ2-1	TGTGCCAGCAGTCCGGGGGGACTAGCGGGCGCCGGGTACTCGAGGCAGTTCTTC	CASSPGGLAGAGYSRQFF
TRBV5-1	TRBD2	NA	TRBJ2-4	TGCGCCAGCAGCTTGGCCGAGGCTAGCGGGGAGGGGGCCAAAAACATTCAGTACTTC	CASSLAEASGEGAKNIQYF
TRBV6-5	TRBD1	NA	TRBJ1-1	TGTGCCAGCAGTCGGGGGACAGCTAACACTGAAGCTTTCTTT	CASSRGTANTEAFF
TRBV7-2	NA	NA	TRBJ1-5	TGTGCCAGCAGCCAAGCACCCCTTTACAGGGACGATCAGCCCCAGCATTTT	CASSQAPLYRDDQPQHF
TRBV18	TRBD1	NA	TRBJ1-2	TGTGCCAGCTCACCACGCGACAGGGGATCCTATGGCTACACCTTC	CASSPRDRGSYGYTF
TRBV5-4	TRBD1	NA	TRBJ1-2	TGTGCCAGCAGCTCAGAGGGGACAGGTCTGGCCTATGGCTACACCTTC	CASSSEGTGLAYGYTF
TRBV21-1	NA	NA	TRBJ1-1	TGTGCCAGCAAATCCGACAGTGCCCTTATGAACACTGAAGCTTTCTTT	CASKSDSALMNTEAFF
TRBV2	TRBD1	NA	TRBJ1-4	TGTGCCAGCAGTGCCGCAGACAGGGCAACTAATGAAAAACTGTTTTTT	CASSAADRATNEKLFF
TRBV6-5	TRBD1	NA	TRBJ1-6	TGTGCCACCCTGCGGGACAGGGGGCTTAATTCACCCCTCCACTTT	CATLRDRGLNSPLHF
TRBV4-2	TRBD2	NA	TRBJ2-4	TGTGCCAGCAGCCAAGAAGCCATAATTCCGGGACTAGCGGGGGGGCAAAACATTCAGTACTTC	CASSQEAIIPGLAGGQNIQYF
TRBV28	TRBD1	NA	TRBJ1-4	TGTGCCAGCAGTTCCCTTGGGACAGGGGAAGTGGAACTGTTTTTT	CASSSLGTGEVELFF
TRBV4-1	TRBD2	NA	TRBJ2-7	TGCGCCAGCAGCCACATAAGCGGGGGGGCCGTAAACGAGCAGTACTTC	CASSHISGGAVNEQYF
TRBV6-1	NA	NA	TRBJ2-7	TGTGCCAGCAGTGAATACGAGCCCTACGAGCAGTACTTC	CASSEYEPYEQYF
TRBV29-1	NA	NA	TRBJ1-2	TGCAGCGTTCAGGACAGCCTAGCTAACTATGGCTACACCTTC	CSVQDSLANYGYTF
TRBV10-2	NA	NA	TRBJ1-2	TGCGCCAGCAGTGAAATCGGGGGTACTAACTATGGCTACACCTTC	CASSEIGGTNYGYTF
TRBV6-5	TRBD1	NA	TRBJ1-1	TGTGCCAGCAGTCCAGACAGGGCGTTCACTGAAGCTTTCTTT	CASSPDRAFTEAFF